The rows below give T cell receptor beta chains drawn from one sample of a study of glioma-infiltrating T cells. TCRdb analysed the multiplex PCR reads with MiXCR anew, one entry per CDR3 protein. The sample comprises more than 95,000 distinct CDR3 sequences, around 28% of which are singletons, and around 40% rests with the top ten. Sequenced sample: glioma tissue, nonneoplastic brain tissue, or PBMCs (not recorded which). Receptor source: a human donor with low-grade glioma or glioblastoma, undergoing nonglioma brain surgery, or in good health (not recorded which). The CDR3 runs from the conserved cysteine through the conserved F or W. The D gene is left open where the match is weak. Size values are once, few and many counts, or a class for expanded clones, and some rows have none.

-	TRBV29-1	many	TRBJ2-5	TGCAGCGTTGAAGATCCGGGCCGCGGTCAAGAGACCCAGTACTTC	CSVEDPGRGQETQYF
-	TRBV7-2	many	TRBJ1-2	TGTGCCAGCGGACTTCCTCTTAACTATGGCTACACCTTC	CASGLPLNYGYTF
-	TRBV6-1	many	TRBJ1-5	TGTGCCAGCAGTGAGGACCCGGCAGGCAATCAGCCCCAGCATTTT	CASSEDPAGNQPQHF
-	TRBV7-8	many	TRBJ2-2	TGTGCCAGCAGCTTATTTTCTCGAGTCGGGGAGCTGTTTTTT	CASSLFSRVGELFF
-	TRBV24-1	many	TRBJ1-1	TGTGCCACCAGTGATTTGGGGGATAGCACTGAAGCTTTCTTT	CATSDLGDSTEAFF
TRBD1	TRBV12-3/TRBV12-4	few	TRBJ2-3	TGTGCCAGCAGTCTACAGGGGGGCAGAGATACGCAGTATTTT	CASSLQGGRDTQYF
-	TRBV9	-	TRBJ1-1	TGTGCCAGCAGCGTAGGCGACAGGATATCCCCTGAAGCTTTCTTT	CASSVGDRISPEAFF
-	TRBV20-1	-	TRBJ2-2	TGCGGTGCCTCGGACTCTGGGATAAGCACCGGGGAGCTGTTTTTT	CGASDSGISTGELFF
-	TRBV7-2	once	TRBJ1-5	TGTGCCAGCAGCCTAAGCCGGGGCAATAAGCCCCAGCATTTT	CASSLSRGNKPQHF
-	TRBV19	-	TRBJ1-5	TGTGCCAGTAGCGACGGGGCGGTTTCAGCCCAGCCCCAGCATTTT	CASSDGAVSAQPQHF
-	TRBV5-1	many	TRBJ2-1	TGCGCCAGCAGCTTTACGGATCCATACAATGAGCAGTTCTTC	CASSFTDPYNEQFF
TRBD2	TRBV4-3	many	TRBJ2-1	TGCGCCAGCAGCGAGCGGGGACTAGCGGGCTCCTACAATGAGCAGTTCTTC	CASSERGLAGSYNEQFF
-	TRBV2	few	TRBJ1-5	TGTGCCAGCTCCAGCCAAAAGGGCCCCAATCAGCCCCAGCATTTT	CASSSQKGPNQPQHF
TRBD1	TRBV10-2	few	TRBJ1-3	TGCGCCACCGGACAGGGTATAAACACCATATATTTT	CATGQGINTIYF
-	TRBV6-1	many	TRBJ1-6	TGTGCCAGCACTTTCCAGGGGTCGAAGTCACCCCTCCACTTT	CASTFQGSKSPLHF
TRBD2	TRBV3-1	few	TRBJ2-3	TGTGCCAGCAGCCCCGTAGGAGCGGGGGACACAGATACGCAGTATTTT	CASSPVGAGDTDTQYF
-	TRBV6-6	many	TRBJ2-3	TGTGCCAGCAGTTACGGGCAGATCACAGATACGCAGTATTTT	CASSYGQITDTQYF
-	TRBV6-1	many	TRBJ2-5	TGTGCCAGCATTGCGCCGCTGTACCAAGAGACCCAGTACTTC	CASIAPLYQETQYF
-	TRBV7-9	many	TRBJ1-1	TGTGCCAGCAGCTTAGTTTTGGACACTGAAGCTTTCTTT	CASSLVLDTEAFF
-	TRBV7-8	many	TRBJ2-3	TGTGCCAGCAGCTTGGGACCAATAGAAACGCAGTATTTT	CASSLGPIETQYF
-	TRBV19	-	TRBJ1-2	TGTGCCAGTAGTGCGGACATAGCTAACTATGGCTACACCTTC	CASSADIANYGYTF
-	TRBV20-1	many	TRBJ2-5	TGCAGTGCTTACCGGGAGACCCAGTACTTC	CSAYRETQYF
TRBD1	TRBV5-1	few	TRBJ2-1	TGCGCCAGCAGCTTGGGGGGACAGCACAATGAGCAGTTCTTC	CASSLGGQHNEQFF
-	TRBV11-2	few	TRBJ1-4	TGTGCCAGCAGCTCCCGGGGGAGTGAAAACGAAAAACTGTTTTTT	CASSSRGSENEKLFF
TRBD2	TRBV28	-	TRBJ2-1	TGTGCCAGCAGTTTCAGCAGCCCAACTAGCGGGGGGGAGCAGTTCTTC	CASSFSSPTSGGEQFF
TRBD2	TRBV12-3/TRBV12-4	-	TRBJ2-1	TGTGTTAGCAGTCGACTAGCGTCTGAGCAGTTCTTC	CVSSRLASEQFF
TRBD2	TRBV12-3/TRBV12-4	-	TRBJ2-1	TGTGCCAGCAGTTTGACGGCAGGCGGGGGTGAGCAGTTCTTC	CASSLTAGGGEQFF
-	TRBV6-2/TRBV6-3	many	TRBJ1-3	TGTGCCAGCAGTTACTGGGGCTCTGGAAACACCATATATTTT	CASSYWGSGNTIYF
-	TRBV7-2	few	TRBJ1-1	TGTGCCAGCAGCTTAGCGGGGGGCGCTGAAGCTTTCTTT	CASSLAGGAEAFF
-	TRBV7-2	few	TRBJ2-5	TGTGCCAGCAGCTTAGTCGGTATGGGGGCCCAAGAGACCCAGTACTTC	CASSLVGMGAQETQYF
-	TRBV30	-	TRBJ1-4	TGTGCCGGCCGGGACAACGAAAAACTGTTTTTT	CAGRDNEKLFF
TRBD1	TRBV4-3	many	TRBJ2-1	TGCGCCAGCAGCCAAGCCATAATCGGACAGGGGTCCCTCAATGAGCAGTTCTTC	CASSQAIIGQGSLNEQFF
TRBD2	TRBV27	many	TRBJ2-5	TGTGCCAGCAGACGTAGCGGGGGGGGCCAAGAGACCCAGTACTTC	CASRRSGGGQETQYF
-	TRBV5-4	few	TRBJ2-5	TGTGCCAGCAGCTTAGGTGGGGGGGCCTCAGAGACCCAGTACTTC	CASSLGGGASETQYF
TRBD1	TRBV6-2/TRBV6-3	many	TRBJ1-2	TGTGCCAGCAGTTTCCGGACAGGGCAATCCTCAACTTTTTATGGCTACACCTTC	CASSFRTGQSSTFYGYTF
-	TRBV5-1	-	TRBJ1-1	TGCGCCAGCAGCTTGGACGGAATGAACACTGAAGCTTTCTTT	CASSLDGMNTEAFF
-	TRBV4-2	-	TRBJ1-6	TGTGCCAGCAGCCAAGAGGTGGACGGCAATTCACCCCTCCACTTT	CASSQEVDGNSPLHF
TRBD1	TRBV4-1	-	TRBJ2-1	TGCGCCAGCAGCCAAGCCGCGACAGGGGTGGTCAATGAGCAGTTCTTC	CASSQAATGVVNEQFF
TRBD1	TRBV29-1	-	TRBJ1-1	TGCAGCGCTGCTGACAGGGGGCTGAACACTGAAGCTTTCTTT	CSAADRGLNTEAFF
-	TRBV2	few	TRBJ1-2	TGTGCCAGCAGTGTAGGGAAAACTAACTATGGCTACACCTTC	CASSVGKTNYGYTF
-	TRBV20-1	-	TRBJ2-3	TGCACTGCTAGAGACTTCACAGATACGCAGTATTTT	CTARDFTDTQYF
-	TRBV11-3	few	TRBJ1-1	TGTGCCAGCAGCATTTCGACAGACACTGAAGCTTTCTTT	CASSISTDTEAFF
TRBD1	TRBV20-1	many	TRBJ2-3	TGCAGTGCTGTTAACAGGGGTGGGGGTTCCACAGATACGCAGTATTTT	CSAVNRGGGSTDTQYF
-	TRBV4-2	many	TRBJ2-1	TGTGCCAGCAGCCAAGAACAAAGGGGCGATGAGCAGTTCTTC	CASSQEQRGDEQFF
-	TRBV7-2	many	TRBJ1-4	TGTGCCAGCAGCTTAGACAGCACAACTAATGAAAAACTGTTTTTT	CASSLDSTTNEKLFF
-	TRBV7-2	many	TRBJ2-3	TGTGCCAGCAGCTTATCCGTCGGGGCAGATACGCAGTATTTT	CASSLSVGADTQYF
-	TRBV5-1	many	TRBJ2-3	TGCGCCAGCAGCTTGCTACAGCGCACAGATACGCAGTATTTT	CASSLLQRTDTQYF
-	TRBV9	-	TRBJ2-5	TGTGCCAGCAGCCCACACAGGGCTAATCAAGAGACCCAGTACTTC	CASSPHRANQETQYF
TRBD1	TRBV3-1	-	TRBJ1-2	TGTGCCAGCAGCCTGGGACAGGGCAAGGATGGCTACACCTTC	CASSLGQGKDGYTF
TRBD1	TRBV7-9	many	TRBJ2-7	TGTGCCAGCAGCTTCGACAGGGGGTACGAGCAGTACTTC	CASSFDRGYEQYF
-	TRBV24-1	few	TRBJ2-3	TGTGCCACCAAGGGGACCACAGATACGCAGTATTTT	CATKGTTDTQYF
-	TRBV6-1	-	TRBJ1-2	TGTGCCAGCAGTGACACACTGAACTATGGCTACACCTTC	CASSDTLNYGYTF
TRBD1	TRBV20-1	many	TRBJ1-5	TGCAGTGCTCAAGGGAGGGACAGGGCGAATCAGCCCCAGCATTTT	CSAQGRDRANQPQHF
-	TRBV11-2	-	TRBJ1-2	TGTGCCAGCAGCTTTAACTCGGGCCACAAAAACTATGGCTACACCTTC	CASSFNSGHKNYGYTF
-	TRBV7-8	many	TRBJ2-7	TGTGCCAGCAGCTTAGACTACTCCTACGAGCAGTACTTC	CASSLDYSYEQYF